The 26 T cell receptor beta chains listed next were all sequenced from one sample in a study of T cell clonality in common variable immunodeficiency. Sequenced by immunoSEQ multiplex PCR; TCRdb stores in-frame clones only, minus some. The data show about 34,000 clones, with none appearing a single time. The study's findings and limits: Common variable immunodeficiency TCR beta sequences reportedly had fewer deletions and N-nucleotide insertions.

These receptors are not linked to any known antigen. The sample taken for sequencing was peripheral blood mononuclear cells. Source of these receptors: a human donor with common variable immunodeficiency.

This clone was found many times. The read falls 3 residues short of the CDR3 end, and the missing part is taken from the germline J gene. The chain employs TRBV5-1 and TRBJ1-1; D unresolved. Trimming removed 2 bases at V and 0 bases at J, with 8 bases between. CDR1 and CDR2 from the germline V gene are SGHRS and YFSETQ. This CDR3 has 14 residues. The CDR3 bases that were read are TGCGCCAGCAGCTTCGGACTTTTGAACACTGAA. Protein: CASSFGLLNTE. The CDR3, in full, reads CASSFGLLNTEAFF.

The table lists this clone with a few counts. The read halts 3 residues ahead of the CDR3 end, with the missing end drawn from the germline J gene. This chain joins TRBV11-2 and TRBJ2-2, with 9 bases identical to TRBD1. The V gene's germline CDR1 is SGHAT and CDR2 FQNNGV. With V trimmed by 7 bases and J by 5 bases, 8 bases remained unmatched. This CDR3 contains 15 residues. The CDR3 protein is CASTHTGTGTGELFF. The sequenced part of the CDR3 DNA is TGTGCCAGCACCCATACCGGGACAGGGACCGGGGAG.

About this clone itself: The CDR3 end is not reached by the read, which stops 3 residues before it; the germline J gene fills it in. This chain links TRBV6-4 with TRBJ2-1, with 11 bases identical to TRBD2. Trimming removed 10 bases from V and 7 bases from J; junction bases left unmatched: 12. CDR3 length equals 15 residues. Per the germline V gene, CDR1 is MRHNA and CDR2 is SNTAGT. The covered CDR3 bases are TGTGCCACGTCGAAAGAACTAGCGGGGGTGAATGAG. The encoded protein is CATSKELAGVNE. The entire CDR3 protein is CATSKELAGVNEQFF.

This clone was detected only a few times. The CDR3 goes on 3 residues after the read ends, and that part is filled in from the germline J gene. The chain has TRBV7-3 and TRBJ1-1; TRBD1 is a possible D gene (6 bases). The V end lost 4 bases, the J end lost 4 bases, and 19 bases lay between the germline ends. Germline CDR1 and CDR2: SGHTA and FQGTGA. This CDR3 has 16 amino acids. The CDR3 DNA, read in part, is TGTGCCAGCAGCTCCGTTGACGGGGGGCCGGGCACTGAA. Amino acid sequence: CASSSVDGGPGTE. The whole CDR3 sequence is CASSSVDGGPGTEAFF.

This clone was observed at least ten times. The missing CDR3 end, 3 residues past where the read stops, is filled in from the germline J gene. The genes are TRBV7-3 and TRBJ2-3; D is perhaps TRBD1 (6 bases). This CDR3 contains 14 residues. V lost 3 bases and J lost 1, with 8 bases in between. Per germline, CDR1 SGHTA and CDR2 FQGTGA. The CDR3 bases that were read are TGTGCCAGCAGCTTGTGGGGGCGCACAGATACG. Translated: CASSLWGRTDT. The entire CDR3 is CASSLWGRTDTQYF.

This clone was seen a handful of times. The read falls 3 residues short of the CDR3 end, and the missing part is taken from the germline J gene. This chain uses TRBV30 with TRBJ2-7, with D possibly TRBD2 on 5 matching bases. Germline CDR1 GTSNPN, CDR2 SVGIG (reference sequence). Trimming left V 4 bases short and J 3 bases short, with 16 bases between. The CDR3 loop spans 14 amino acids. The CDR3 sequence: CAWNPGGPFYEQYF. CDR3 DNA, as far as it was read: TGTGCCTGGAATCCAGGCGGGCCTTTCTACGAG.

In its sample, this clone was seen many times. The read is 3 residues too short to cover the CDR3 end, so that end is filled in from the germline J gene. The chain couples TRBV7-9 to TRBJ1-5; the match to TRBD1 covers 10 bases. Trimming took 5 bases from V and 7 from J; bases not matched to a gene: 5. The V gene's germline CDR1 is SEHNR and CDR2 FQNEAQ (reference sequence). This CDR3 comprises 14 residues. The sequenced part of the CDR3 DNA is TGTGCCAGCAGCCCCGGACAGGGGGGACAGCCC. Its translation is CASSPGQGGQP. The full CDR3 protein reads CASSPGQGGQPQHF.

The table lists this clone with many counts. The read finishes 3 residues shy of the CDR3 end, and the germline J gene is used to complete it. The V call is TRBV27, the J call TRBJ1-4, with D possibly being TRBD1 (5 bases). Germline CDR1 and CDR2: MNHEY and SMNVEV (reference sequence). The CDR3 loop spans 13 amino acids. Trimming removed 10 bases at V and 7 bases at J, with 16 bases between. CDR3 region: CATAGGKGEKLFF. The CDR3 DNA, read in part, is TGTGCCACCGCGGGGGGGAAAGGTGAAAAA.

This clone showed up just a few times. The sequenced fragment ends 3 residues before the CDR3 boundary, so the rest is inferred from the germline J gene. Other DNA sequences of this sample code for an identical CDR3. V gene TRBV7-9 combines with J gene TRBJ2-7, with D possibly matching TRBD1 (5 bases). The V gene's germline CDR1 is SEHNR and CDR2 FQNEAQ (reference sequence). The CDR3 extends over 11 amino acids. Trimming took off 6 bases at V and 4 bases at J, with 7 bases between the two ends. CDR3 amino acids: CASSPGYEQYF. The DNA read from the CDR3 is TGTGCCAGCAGTCCAGGGTACGAG.

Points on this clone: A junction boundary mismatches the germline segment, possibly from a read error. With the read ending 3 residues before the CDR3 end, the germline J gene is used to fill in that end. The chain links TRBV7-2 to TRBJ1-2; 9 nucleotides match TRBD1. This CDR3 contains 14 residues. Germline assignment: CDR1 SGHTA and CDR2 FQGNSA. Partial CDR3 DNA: TGTGCGAGCATCTCACAGGGGGCAGGCTATGGC. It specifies CASISQGAGYG. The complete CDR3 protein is CASISQGAGYGYTF.

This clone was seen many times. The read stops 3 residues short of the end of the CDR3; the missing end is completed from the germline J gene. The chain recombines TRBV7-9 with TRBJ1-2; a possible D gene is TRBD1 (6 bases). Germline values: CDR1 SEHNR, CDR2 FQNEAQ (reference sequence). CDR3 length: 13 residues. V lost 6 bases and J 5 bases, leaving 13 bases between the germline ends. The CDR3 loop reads CASSPGTLYGYTF. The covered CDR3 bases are TGTGCCAGCAGTCCCGGGACACTTTATGGC.

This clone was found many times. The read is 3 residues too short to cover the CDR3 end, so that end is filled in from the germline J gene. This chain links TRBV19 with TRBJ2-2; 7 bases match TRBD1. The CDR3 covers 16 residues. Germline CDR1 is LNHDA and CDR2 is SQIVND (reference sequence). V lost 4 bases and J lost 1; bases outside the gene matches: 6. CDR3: CASSTRQGLNTGELFF. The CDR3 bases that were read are TGTGCCAGTAGTACTAGACAGGGATTGAACACCGGGGAG.

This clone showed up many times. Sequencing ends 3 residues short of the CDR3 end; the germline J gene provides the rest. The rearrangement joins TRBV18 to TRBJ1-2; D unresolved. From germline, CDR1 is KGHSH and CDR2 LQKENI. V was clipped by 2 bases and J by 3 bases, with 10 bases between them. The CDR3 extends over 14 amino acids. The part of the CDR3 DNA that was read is TGTGCCAGCTCACCATTTCAGGAGGACTATGGC. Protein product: CASSPFQEDYG. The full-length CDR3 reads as CASSPFQEDYGYTF. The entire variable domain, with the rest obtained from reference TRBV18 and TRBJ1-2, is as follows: NAGVMQNPRHLVRRRGQEARLRCSPMKGHSHVYWYRQLPEEGLKFMVYLQKENIIDESGMPKERFSAEFPKEGPSILRIQQVVRGDSAAYFCASSPFQEDYGYTFGSGTRLTVV.

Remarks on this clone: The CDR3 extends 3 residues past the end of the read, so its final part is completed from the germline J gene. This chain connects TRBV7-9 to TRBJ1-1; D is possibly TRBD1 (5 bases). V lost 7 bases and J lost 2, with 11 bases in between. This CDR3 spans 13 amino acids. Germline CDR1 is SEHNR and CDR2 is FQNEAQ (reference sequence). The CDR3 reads CASTTTANTEAFF. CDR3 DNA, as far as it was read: TGTGCCAGCACCACGACAGCCAACACTGAA.

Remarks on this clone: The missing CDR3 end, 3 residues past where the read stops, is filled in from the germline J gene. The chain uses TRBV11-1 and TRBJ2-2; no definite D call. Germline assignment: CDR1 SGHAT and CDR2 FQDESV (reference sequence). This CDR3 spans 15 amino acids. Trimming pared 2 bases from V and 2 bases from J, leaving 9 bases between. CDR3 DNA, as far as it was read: TGTGCCAGCAGCTTAAGAGCGATTAACACCGGGGAG. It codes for CASSLRAINTGE. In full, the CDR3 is CASSLRAINTGELFF.

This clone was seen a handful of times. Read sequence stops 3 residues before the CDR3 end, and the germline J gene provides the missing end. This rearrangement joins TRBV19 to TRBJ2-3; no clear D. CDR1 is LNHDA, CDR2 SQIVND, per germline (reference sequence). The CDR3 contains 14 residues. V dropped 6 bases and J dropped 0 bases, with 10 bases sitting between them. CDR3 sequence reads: CASRATTSTDTQYF. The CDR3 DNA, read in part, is TGTGCCAGTAGGGCCACCACAAGCACAGATACG.

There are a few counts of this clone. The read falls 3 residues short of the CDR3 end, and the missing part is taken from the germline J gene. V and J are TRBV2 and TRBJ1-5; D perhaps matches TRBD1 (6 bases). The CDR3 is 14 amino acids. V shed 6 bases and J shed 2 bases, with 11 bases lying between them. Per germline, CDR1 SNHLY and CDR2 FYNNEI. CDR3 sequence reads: CASSSRQGNQPQHF. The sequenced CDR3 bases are TGTGCCAGCAGCAGTAGACAGGGCAATCAGCCC.

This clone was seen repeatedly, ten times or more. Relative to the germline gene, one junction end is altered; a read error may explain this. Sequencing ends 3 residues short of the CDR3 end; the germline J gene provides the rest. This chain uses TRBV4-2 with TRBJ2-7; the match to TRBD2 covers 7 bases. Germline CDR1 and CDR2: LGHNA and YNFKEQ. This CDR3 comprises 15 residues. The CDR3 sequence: CASSQVGLADYEQYF. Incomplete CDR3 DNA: TGCGCCAGCAGCCAAGTAGGCCTAGCGGACTACGAG.

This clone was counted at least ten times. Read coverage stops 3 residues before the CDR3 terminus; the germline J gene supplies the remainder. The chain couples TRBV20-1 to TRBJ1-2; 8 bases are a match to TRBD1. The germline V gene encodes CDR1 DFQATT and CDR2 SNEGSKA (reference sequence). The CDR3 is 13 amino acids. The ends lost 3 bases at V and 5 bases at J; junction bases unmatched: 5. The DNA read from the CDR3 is TGCAGTGCTAGCATGGACAGGGAGTATGGC. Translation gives CSASMDREYG. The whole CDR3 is CSASMDREYGYTF.

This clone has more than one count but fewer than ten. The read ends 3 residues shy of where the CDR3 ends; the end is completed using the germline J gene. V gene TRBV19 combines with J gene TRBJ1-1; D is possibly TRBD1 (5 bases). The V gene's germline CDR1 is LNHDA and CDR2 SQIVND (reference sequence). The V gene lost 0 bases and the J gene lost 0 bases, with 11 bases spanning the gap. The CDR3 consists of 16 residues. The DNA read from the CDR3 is TGTGCCAGTAGTATAGATGGACAAACCTTGAACACTGAA. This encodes CASSIDGQTLNTE. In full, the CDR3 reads CASSIDGQTLNTEAFF.

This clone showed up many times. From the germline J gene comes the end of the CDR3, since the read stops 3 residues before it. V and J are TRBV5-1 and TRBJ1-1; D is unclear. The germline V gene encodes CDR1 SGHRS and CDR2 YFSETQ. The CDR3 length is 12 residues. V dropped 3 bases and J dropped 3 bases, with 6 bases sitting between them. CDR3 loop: CASSYKDTEAFF. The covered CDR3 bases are TGCGCCAGCAGCTATAAGGACACTGAA.

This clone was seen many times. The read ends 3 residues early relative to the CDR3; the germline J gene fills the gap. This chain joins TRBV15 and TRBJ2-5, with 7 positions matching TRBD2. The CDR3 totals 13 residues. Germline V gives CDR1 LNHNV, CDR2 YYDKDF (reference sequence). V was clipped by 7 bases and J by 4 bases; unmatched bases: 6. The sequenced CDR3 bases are TGTGCCACCAAGTGGGGGGGAAGAGAGACC. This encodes CATKWGGRET. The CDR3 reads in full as CATKWGGRETQYF.

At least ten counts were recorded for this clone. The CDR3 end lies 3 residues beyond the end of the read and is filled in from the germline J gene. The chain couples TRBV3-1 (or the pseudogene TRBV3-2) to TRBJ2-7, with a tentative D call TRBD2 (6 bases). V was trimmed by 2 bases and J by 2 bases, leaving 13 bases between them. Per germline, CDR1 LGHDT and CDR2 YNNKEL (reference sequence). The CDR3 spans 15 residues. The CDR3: CASSQFSGSPYEQYF. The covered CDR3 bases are TGTGCCAGCAGCCAATTTAGCGGATCTCCCTACGAG.

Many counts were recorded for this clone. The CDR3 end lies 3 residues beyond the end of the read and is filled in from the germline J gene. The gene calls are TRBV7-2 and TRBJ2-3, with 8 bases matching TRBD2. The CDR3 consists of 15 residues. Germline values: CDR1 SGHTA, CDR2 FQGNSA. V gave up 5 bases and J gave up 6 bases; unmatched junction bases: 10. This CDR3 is CASSPQGSGGDTQYF. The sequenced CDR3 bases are TGTGCCAGCAGCCCTCAGGGCTCGGGGGGGGATACG. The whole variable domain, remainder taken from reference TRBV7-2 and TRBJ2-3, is GAGVSQSPSNKVTEKGKDVELRCDPISGHTALYWYRQSLGQGLEFLIYFQGNSAPDKSGLPSDRFSAERTGGSVSTLTIQRTQQEDSAVYLCASSPQGSGGDTQYFGPGTRLTVL.

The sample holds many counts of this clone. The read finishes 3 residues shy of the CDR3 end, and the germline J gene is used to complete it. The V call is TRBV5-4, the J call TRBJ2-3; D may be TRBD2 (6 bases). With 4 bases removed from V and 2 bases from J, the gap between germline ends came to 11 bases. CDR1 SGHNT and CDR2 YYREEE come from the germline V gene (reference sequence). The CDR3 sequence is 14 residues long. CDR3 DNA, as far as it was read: TGTGCCAGCAGCCCACCACTAGCCACAGATACG. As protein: CASSPPLATDT. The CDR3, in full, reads CASSPPLATDTQYF.

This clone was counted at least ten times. CDR3 sequence: CASSTGQLNEKLFF. The DNA read from the CDR3 is TGCGCCAGCAGCACTGGACAGTTGAATGAAAAA. This chain connects TRBV5-1 to TRBJ1-4; D is possibly TRBD1 (6 bases). Coverage ceases 3 residues before the CDR3 finishes, and the germline J gene fills in the end. The germline V gene encodes CDR1 SGHRS and CDR2 YFSETQ. The CDR3 length is 14 residues. Trimming stripped 4 bases from V and 5 bases from J, with 12 bases between. Supplemented by reference TRBV5-1 and TRBJ1-4, the full variable domain reads KAGVTQTPRYLIKTRGQQVTLSCSPISGHRSVSWYQQTPGQGLQFLFEYFSETQRNKGNFPGRFSGRQFSNSRSEMNVSTLELGDSALYLCASSTGQLNEKLFFGSGTQLSVL.